This T cell receptor (beta chain) derives from a study of T cell changes during pregnancy in multiple sclerosis. Here immunoSEQ multiplex PCR was the method, and the copy in TCRdb shows in-frame clones only, minus some. This sample has about 46,000 clones; around nine tenths occur once, and the top ten carry 0.39%. This TCR was recovered from a female donor with multiple sclerosis, enrolled in a pregnancy study. The sample was CD4+ T cells from peripheral blood mononuclear cells, taken after pregnancy.

The CDR3 DNA reads TGTGCCAGTAGTATCCTTTCCGGACAGGGCATCAATGAGCAGTTCTTC. Translated, it gives CASSILSGQGINEQFF. This chain links TRBV19 with TRBJ2-1; the match to TRBD1 covers 8 bases. The trim removed 3 bases at V and 6 bases at J, leaving 10 bases unmatched. From germline, CDR1 is LNHDA and CDR2 SQIVND (reference sequence). The CDR3 has 16 residues. The variable domain in full, with the rest retrieved from reference TRBV19 and TRBJ2-1, is DGGITQSPKYLFRKEGQNVTLSCEQNLNHDAMYWYRQDPGQGLRLIYYSQIVNDFQKGDIAEGYSVSREKKESFPLTVTSAQKNPTAFYLCASSILSGQGINEQFFGPGTRLTVL.